This TCR beta chain was retrieved from a study of response to subunit inactivated influenza vaccine. Study-level results: A suggestion made by the authors is that each seasonal influenza vaccination recruits few new T cells.

On this clonotype: Its antigen is currently unknown.

TCRdb recomputed calls from the RT-PCR reads with MiXCR, one row per CDR3 protein. The repertoire holds hundreds of thousands of distinct CDR3 sequences, with around 8% as singletons. The germline V gene has CDR1 DFQATT and CDR2 SNEGSKA (reference sequence). This CDR3 is built from 16 residues. The ends lost 1 base at V and 2 bases at J; junction bases unmatched: 5. The chain links TRBV20-1 to TRBJ2-1; 10 bases match TRBD2. The sequence came from a man aged 50 to 69 who received an inactivated influenza vaccine. This specimen consisted of PBMCs from blood, obtained less than 30 months after vaccination. CDR3: CSARGPLAGTYNEQFF. The CDR3 region has the DNA TGCAGTGCTAGAGGGCCACTAGCGGGGACCTACAATGAGCAGTTCTTC.